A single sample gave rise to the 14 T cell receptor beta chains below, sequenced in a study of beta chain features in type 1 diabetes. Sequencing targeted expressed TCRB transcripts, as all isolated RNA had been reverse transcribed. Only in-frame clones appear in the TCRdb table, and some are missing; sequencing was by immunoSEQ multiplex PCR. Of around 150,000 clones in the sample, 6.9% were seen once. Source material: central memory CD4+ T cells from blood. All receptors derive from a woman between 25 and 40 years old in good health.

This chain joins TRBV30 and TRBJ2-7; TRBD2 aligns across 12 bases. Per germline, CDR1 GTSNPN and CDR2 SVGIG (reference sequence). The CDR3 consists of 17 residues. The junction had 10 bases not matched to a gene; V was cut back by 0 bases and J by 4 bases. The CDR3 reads CAWSVEGLAGGKYEQYF. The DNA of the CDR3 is TGTGCCTGGAGTGTAGAAGGGCTAGCGGGAGGGAAATACGAGCAGTACTTC.

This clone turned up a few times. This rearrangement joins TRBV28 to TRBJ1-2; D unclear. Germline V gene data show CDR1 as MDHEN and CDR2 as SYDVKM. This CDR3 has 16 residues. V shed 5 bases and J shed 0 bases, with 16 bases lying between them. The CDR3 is CASSAVNSRANYGYTF. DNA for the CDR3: TGTGCCAGCAGTGCAGTTAACAGTAGAGCTAACTATGGCTACACCTTC.

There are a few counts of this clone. CDR3 sequence: CASSLGAGQTYTEAFF. The CDR3 coding sequence is TGTGCCAGCAGCTTGGGGGCTGGGCAGACCTACACTGAAGCTTTCTTT. The genes are TRBV5-6 and TRBJ1-1; D ambiguous. The CDR3 consists of 16 residues. V gave up 0 bases and J gave up 3 bases, with 15 bases separating them. Germline CDR1 SGHDT, CDR2 YYEEEE. Full variable domain (missing parts from reference TRBV5-6 and TRBJ1-1): DAGVTQSPTHLIKTRGQQVTLRCSPKSGHDTVSWYQQALGQGPQFIFQYYEEEERQRGNFPDRFSGHQFPNYSSELNVNALLLGDSALYLCASSLGAGQTYTEAFFGQGTRLTVV.

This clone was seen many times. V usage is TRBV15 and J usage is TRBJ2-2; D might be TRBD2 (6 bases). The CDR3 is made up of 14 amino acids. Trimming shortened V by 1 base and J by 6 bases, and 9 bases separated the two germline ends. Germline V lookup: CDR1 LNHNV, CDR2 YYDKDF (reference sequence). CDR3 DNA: TGTGCCACCAGCAGAGGCAGGGAGGCCGGGGAGCTGTTTTTT. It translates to CATSRGREAGELFF.

The CDR3 coding sequence is TGTGCCACCCGACTAGCGGGAACGGATGAGCAGTTCTTC. Its translation is CATRLAGTDEQFF. The V call is TRBV10-3, the J call TRBJ2-1; TRBD2 matches 11 bases. This CDR3 is built from 13 residues. The germline CDR1 and CDR2 sequences are ENHRY and SYGVKD. V was clipped by 10 bases and J by 8 bases; unmatched bases: 7.

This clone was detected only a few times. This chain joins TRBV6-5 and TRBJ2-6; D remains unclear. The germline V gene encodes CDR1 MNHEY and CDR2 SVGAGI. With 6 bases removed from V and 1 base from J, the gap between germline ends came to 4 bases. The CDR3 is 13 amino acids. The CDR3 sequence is CASRSSGANVLTF. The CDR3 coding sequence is TGTGCCAGCAGGTCGTCTGGGGCCAACGTCCTGACTTTC.

The CDR3 region is CASSHLWEPRTQYF. The CDR3 DNA is TGTGCCAGCAGCCACCTGTGGGAGCCACGGACCCAGTACTTC. The chain carries TRBV14 and TRBJ2-5; tentative D call: TRBD2 (5 bases). This CDR3 region has 14 residues. The germline CDR1 and CDR2 sequences are SGHDN and FVKESK. Trimming left V 3 bases short and J 7 bases short, with 15 bases between.

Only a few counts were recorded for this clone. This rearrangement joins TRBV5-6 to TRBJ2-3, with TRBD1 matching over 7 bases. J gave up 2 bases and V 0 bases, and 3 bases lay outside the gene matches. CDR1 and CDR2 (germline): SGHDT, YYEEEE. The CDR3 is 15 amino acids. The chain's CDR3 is CASSLDRGLTDTQYF. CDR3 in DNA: TGTGCCAGCAGCTTGGACAGGGGCCTCACAGATACGCAGTATTTT.

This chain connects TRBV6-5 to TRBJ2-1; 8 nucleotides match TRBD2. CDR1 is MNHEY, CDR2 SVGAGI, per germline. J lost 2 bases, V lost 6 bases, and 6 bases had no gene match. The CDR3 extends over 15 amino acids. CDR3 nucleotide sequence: TGTGCCAGCAGAATGCGGGAGGTGGCCTACAATGAGCAGTTCTTC. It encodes CASRMREVAYNEQFF.

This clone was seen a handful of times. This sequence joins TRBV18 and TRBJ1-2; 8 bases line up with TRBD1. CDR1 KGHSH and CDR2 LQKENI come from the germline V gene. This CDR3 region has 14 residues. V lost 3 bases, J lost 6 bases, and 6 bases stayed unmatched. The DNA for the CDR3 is TGTGCCAGCTCACCGGACAGGGAGGCGGATGGCTACACCTTC. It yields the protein CASSPDREADGYTF. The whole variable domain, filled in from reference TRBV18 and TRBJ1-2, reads NAGVMQNPRHLVRRRGQEARLRCSPMKGHSHVYWYRQLPEEGLKFMVYLQKENIIDESGMPKERFSAEFPKEGPSILRIQQVVRGDSAAYFCASSPDREADGYTFGSGTRLTVV.

As DNA, the CDR3 is TGCGCCAGCAGCCAAGGTCCGGGACTAGCGGGAGGCAATGAGCAGTTCTTC. It is translated as CASSQGPGLAGGNEQFF. The chain joins TRBV4-3 to TRBJ2-1; 15 nucleotides line up with TRBD2. Germline V CDR1 and CDR2: LGHNA, YSLEER. The J segment lost 6 bases and the V segment lost 1 base, leaving 4 bases of the junction unmatched. The CDR3 has 17 amino acids.

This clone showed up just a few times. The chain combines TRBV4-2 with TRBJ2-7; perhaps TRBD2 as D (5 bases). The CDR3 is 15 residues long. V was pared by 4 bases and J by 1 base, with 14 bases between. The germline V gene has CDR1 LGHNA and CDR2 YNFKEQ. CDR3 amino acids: CASSPRSEGSYEQYF. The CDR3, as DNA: TGTGCCAGCAGCCCCCGGAGTGAGGGTTCCTACGAGCAGTACTTC.

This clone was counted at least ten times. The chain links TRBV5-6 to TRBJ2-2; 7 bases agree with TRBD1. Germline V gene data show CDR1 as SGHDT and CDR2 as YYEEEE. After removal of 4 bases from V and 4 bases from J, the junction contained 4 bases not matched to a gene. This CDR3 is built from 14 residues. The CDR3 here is CASSPGQSTGELFF. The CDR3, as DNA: TGTGCCAGCAGCCCGGGACAGAGCACCGGGGAGCTGTTTTTT.

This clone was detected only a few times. For the CDR3, the DNA is TGTGCCAGCAGTGATCTTAGCGGGAGTCACGAGCAGTACTTC. The encoded protein is CASSDLSGSHEQYF. This sequence joins TRBV25-1 and TRBJ2-7, with TRBD2 identical over 9 bases. With V trimmed by 3 bases and J by 5 bases, 5 bases remained unmatched. Germline assignment: CDR1 MGHDK and CDR2 SYGVNS. CDR3 length equals 14 residues.